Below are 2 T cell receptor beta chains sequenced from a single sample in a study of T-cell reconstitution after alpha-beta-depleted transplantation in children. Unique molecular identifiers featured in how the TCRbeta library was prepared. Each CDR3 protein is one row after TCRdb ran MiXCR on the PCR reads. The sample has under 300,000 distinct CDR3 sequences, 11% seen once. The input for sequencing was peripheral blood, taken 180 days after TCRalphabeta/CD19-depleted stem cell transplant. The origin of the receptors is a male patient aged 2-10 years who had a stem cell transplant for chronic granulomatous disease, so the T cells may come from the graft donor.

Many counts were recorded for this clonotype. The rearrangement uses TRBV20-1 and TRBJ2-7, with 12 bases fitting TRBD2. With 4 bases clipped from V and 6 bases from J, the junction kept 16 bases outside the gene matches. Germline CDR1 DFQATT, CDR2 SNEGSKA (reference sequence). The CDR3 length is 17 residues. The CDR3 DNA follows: TGCAGTGCTACGACTAGCGGGAGTTTTCAGGGGCTTCGCGAGCAGTACTTC. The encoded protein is CSATTSGSFQGLREQYF.

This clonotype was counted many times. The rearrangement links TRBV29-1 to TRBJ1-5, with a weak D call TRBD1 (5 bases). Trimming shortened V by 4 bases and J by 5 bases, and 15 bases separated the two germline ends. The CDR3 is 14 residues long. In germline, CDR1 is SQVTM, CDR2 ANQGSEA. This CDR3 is CSVGQGASDQPQHF. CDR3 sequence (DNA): TGCAGCGTTGGTCAGGGCGCGTCAGATCAGCCCCAGCATTTT. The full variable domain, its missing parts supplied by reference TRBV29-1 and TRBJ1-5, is SAVISQKPSRDICQRGTSLTIQCQVDSQVTMMFWYRQQPGQSLTLIATANQGSEATYESGFVIDKFPISRPNLTFSTLTVSNMSPEDSSIYLCSVGQGASDQPQHFGDGTRLSIL.